The rows below give T cell receptor beta chains drawn from one sample of a study of cytomegalovirus exposure and HLA in healthy donors. TCRdb's table, derived via immunoSEQ multiplex PCR, lists solely in-frame clones and lacks some. The sample holds 150,000 or so clones, around nine tenths seen once. Sequencing was done on a sample of PBMCs. Source of these receptors: a man between 18 and 35 years old in good health and CMV-seropositive. CDR3s include the opening cysteine and the closing phenylalanine or tryptophan. D genes are given only for firm matches. Only part of the rows carry a size: once, few, many, or a class if the clone is expanded.

>TRBJ2-7|.|TRBV11-2|TRBD2
CASSPRSGASYEQYF
TGTGCCAGCAGCCCGAGGAGCGGGGCGTCCTACGAGCAGTACTTC
>TRBJ1-2|.|TRBV25-1|.
CASSESRGNYGYTF
TGTGCCAGCAGTGAAAGCAGGGGAAACTATGGCTACACCTTC
>TRBJ1-6|many|TRBV7-2|.
CASSRDSSYNSPLHF
TGTGCCAGCAGCCGCGACAGCTCCTATAATTCACCCCTCCACTTT
>TRBJ1-6|once|TRBV4-1|TRBD1
CASSQVGTVSRGNSPLHF
TGCGCCAGCAGCCAAGTTGGGACAGTAAGTCGGGGAAATTCACCCCTCCACTTT
>TRBJ1-1|few|TRBV19|TRBD1
CASSIGTGNTEAFF
TGTGCCAGTAGTATAGGGACAGGGAACACTGAAGCTTTCTTT
>TRBJ2-7|.|TRBV6-5|TRBD2
CASSWREGPYEQYF
TGTGCCAGCAGTTGGCGGGAGGGCCCCTACGAGCAGTACTTC
>TRBJ2-7|.|TRBV7-9|TRBD2
CASSPGGTDHYEQYF
TGTGCCAGCAGCCCGGGGGGAACAGACCATTACGAGCAGTACTTC
>TRBJ2-7|.|TRBV6-1|TRBD1
CASSDIGTGRYEQYF
TGTGCCAGCAGTGATATCGGGACAGGACGCTACGAGCAGTACTTC
>TRBJ1-1|.|TRBV9|TRBD1
CASSAPDRVTEAFF
TGTGCCAGCAGCGCGCCGGACAGGGTCACTGAAGCTTTCTTT
>TRBJ2-1|.|TRBV15|TRBD2
CATSTRSGGARNEQFF
TGTGCCACCAGCACAAGGAGCGGGGGGGCCAGGAATGAGCAGTTCTTC
>TRBJ1-2|.|TRBV7-3|.
CASSLGGAWGNYGYTF
TGTGCCAGCAGCTTAGGAGGGGCTTGGGGGAACTATGGCTACACCTTC
>TRBJ1-1|.|TRBV6-1|TRBD1
CASSEFRGQAMNTEAFF
TGTGCCAGCAGTGAGTTTCGAGGACAGGCCATGAACACTGAAGCTTTCTTT
>TRBJ2-6|few|TRBV4-3|.
CASSPGDQANVLTF
TGCGCCAGCAGCCCCGGGGATCAGGCCAACGTCCTGACTTTC
>TRBJ2-3|once|TRBV6-5|.
CASRTGTFTDTQYF
TGTGCCAGCAGGACCGGGACATTCACAGATACGCAGTATTTT
>TRBJ2-3|.|TRBV12-5|.
CASGPGGPGTDTQYF
TGTGCTAGTGGCCCCGGGGGACCCGGCACAGATACGCAGTATTTT
>TRBJ2-3|once|TRBV6-5|TRBD2
CASSTLAGEDTQYF
TGTGCCAGCAGTACACTAGCGGGGGAAGATACGCAGTATTTT
>TRBJ2-2|.|TRBV19|.
CASRILARTNTGELFF
TGTGCCAGTAGGATTTTGGCGCGGACGAACACCGGGGAGCTGTTTTTT
>TRBJ1-1|.|TRBV7-2|TRBD1
CASSGDSSEAFF
TGTGCCAGCAGCGGGGACAGCTCTGAAGCTTTCTTT
>TRBJ1-1|once|TRBV4-3|.
CASSPGDHNTEAFF
TGCGCCAGCAGCCCAGGGGACCATAACACTGAAGCTTTCTTT
>TRBJ1-2|.|TRBV27|.
CASARTARGGYTF
TGTGCCAGCGCTCGGACAGCCCGAGGTGGCTACACCTTC
>TRBJ2-1|.|TRBV6-1|TRBD2
CASSVLAGAVHEQFF
TGTGCCAGCAGTGTACTAGCGGGAGCTGTCCATGAGCAGTTCTTC
>TRBJ2-7|.|TRBV7-3|.
CASSPNQTACDEQYF
TGTGCCAGCAGCCCCAACCAGACAGCTTGCGACGAGCAGTACTTC
>TRBJ2-4|.|TRBV7-2|.
CASSRQELAKNIQYF
TGTGCCAGCAGCCGACAGGAGCTAGCCAAAAACATTCAGTACTTC
>TRBJ2-5|.|TRBV6-5|.
CASSYSSSGVETQYF
TGTGCCAGCAGTTACTCGAGCTCGGGAGTTGAGACCCAGTACTTC
>TRBJ1-5|.|TRBV7-8|.
CASSLAPGGFSNQPQHF
TGTGCCAGCAGCTTAGCTCCGGGTGGTTTTAGCAATCAGCCCCAGCATTTT
>TRBJ2-7|.|TRBV19|.
CASSISGTYEQYF
TGTGCCAGTAGTATCTCGGGGACCTACGAGCAGTACTTC
>TRBJ2-2|.|TRBV6-5|TRBD2
CASSRREAGELFF
TGTGCCAGCAGTCGGCGGGAGGCCGGGGAGCTGTTTTTT
>TRBJ1-4|.|TRBV19|.
CASSIGSASSNEKLFF
TGTGCCAGTAGTATCGGGTCAGCCAGCTCTAATGAAAAACTGTTTTTT
>TRBJ2-1|.|TRBV10-3|.
CAISPGLATNRGQFF
TGTGCCATCAGTCCGGGGCTAGCGACCAATCGTGGGCAGTTCTTC
>TRBJ1-4|.|TRBV4-2|TRBD1
CASSEGTGDNEKLFF
TGTGCCAGCAGCGAAGGAACAGGGGATAATGAAAAACTGTTTTTT
>TRBJ2-1|.|TRBV5-1|TRBD2
CASSFAGDPYNEQFF
TGCGCCAGCAGCTTTGCGGGAGACCCCTACAATGAGCAGTTCTTC
>TRBJ2-2|.|TRBV6-6|TRBD2
CASRTSGITGELFF
TGTGCCAGCAGGACTAGCGGGATCACCGGGGAGCTGTTTTTT
>TRBJ1-5|.|TRBV18|.
CASSPPGGVSNQPQHF
TGTGCCAGCTCACCACCGGGGGGAGTTAGCAATCAGCCCCAGCATTTT
>TRBJ2-1|.|TRBV5-1|TRBD2
CASSLGSAGGWSEQFF
TGCGCCAGCAGCTTGGGATCCGCGGGAGGGTGGAGTGAGCAGTTCTTC
>TRBJ2-5|.|TRBV5-1|TRBD2
CASSLVLAGGQETQYF
TGCGCCAGCAGCTTGGTACTAGCGGGGGGCCAAGAGACCCAGTACTTC
>TRBJ1-6|once|TRBV7-6|.
CASSRKFPDSKIGVYNSPLHF
TGTGCCAGCAGCCGAAAATTTCCCGACTCCAAAATAGGGGTGTATAATTCACCCCTCCACTTT